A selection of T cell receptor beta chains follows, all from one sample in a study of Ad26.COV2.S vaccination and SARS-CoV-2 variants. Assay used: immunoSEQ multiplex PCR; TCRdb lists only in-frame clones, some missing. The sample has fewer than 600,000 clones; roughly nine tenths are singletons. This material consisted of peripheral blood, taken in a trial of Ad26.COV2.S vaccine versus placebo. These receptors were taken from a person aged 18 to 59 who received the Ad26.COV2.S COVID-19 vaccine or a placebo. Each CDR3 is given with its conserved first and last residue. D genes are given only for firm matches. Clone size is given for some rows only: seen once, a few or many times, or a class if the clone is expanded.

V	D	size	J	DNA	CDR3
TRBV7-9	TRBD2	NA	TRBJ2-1	TGTGCCAGCAGCGCGGGGCGGGAGCCCCCCTACAATGAGCAGTTCTTC	CASSAGREPPYNEQFF
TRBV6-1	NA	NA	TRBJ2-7	TGTGCCAGCAGTGAAGTGTGGTACTCCTACGAGCAGTACTTC	CASSEVWYSYEQYF
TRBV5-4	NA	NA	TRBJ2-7	TGTGCCAGCAGCTTGGCAGTGGGGGAGCAGTACTTC	CASSLAVGEQYF
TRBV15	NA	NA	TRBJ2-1	TGTGCCACCAGCAGAGATAGAGCAAAGTCCTACAATGAGCAGTTCTTC	CATSRDRAKSYNEQFF
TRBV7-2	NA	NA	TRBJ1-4	TGTGCCAGCGCAGCGGGCAGCTCAAATGAAAAACTGTTTTTT	CASAAGSSNEKLFF
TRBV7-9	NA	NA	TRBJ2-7	TGTGCCAGCAGCTCCGAAGATGGGTGGGACGAGCAGTACTTC	CASSSEDGWDEQYF
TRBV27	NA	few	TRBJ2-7	TGTGCCAGCAGTTCTACGGACAGTTACGAGCAGTACTTC	CASSSTDSYEQYF
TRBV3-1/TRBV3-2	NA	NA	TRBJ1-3	TGTGCCAGCAGCCTCACCGCCTCTGGAAACACCATATATTTT	CASSLTASGNTIYF
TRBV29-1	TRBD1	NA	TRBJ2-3	TGCAGCGGAAGGACAGGGGGGACAGATACGCAGTATTTT	CSGRTGGTDTQYF
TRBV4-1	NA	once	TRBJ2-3	TGCGCCAGCAGCCAGGGGGACGCCTCAGATACGCAGTATTTT	CASSQGDASDTQYF
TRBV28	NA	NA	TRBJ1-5	TGTGCCAGCAGGGTGAGCAGCAATCAGCCCCAGCATTTT	CASRVSSNQPQHF
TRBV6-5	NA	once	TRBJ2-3	TGTGCCAGCAGTTACCAAGGACCGACAGATACGCAGTATTTT	CASSYQGPTDTQYF
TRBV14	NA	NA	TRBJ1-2	TGTGCCAGCAGCCAAGAGCTTAACTATGGCTACACCTTC	CASSQELNYGYTF
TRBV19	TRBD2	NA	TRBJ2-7	TGTGCCAGTAGTCCCTCCCCCCAGACTAGCGGGAGACAGTACTTC	CASSPSPQTSGRQYF
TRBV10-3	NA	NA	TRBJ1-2	TGTGCCACCACGACAGGAAGCTATGGCTACACCTTC	CATTTGSYGYTF
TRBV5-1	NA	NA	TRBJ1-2	TGCGCCAGCCGATCGGGGCTTTCAGCGGCCTATGGCTACACCTTC	CASRSGLSAAYGYTF
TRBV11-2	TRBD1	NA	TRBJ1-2	TGTGCCAGCAGCTTGACAGGGGCGGATGGCTACACCTTC	CASSLTGADGYTF
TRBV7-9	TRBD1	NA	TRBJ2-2	TGTGCCAGCAGGTTGGGACAGGGTGGCACCGGGGAGCTGTTTTTT	CASRLGQGGTGELFF
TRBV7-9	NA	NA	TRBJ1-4	TGTGCCAGCAGCGGCCGGACGGGCCATGAAAAACTGTTTTTT	CASSGRTGHEKLFF
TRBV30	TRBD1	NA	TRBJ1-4	TGTGCCTGGAACGGACAGGGGGGTGAAAAACTGTTTTTT	CAWNGQGGEKLFF
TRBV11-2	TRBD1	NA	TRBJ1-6	TGTGCCAGCAGTCGGACAGGGCGGAATTCACCCCTCCACTTT	CASSRTGRNSPLHF
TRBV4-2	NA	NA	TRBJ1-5	TGTGCCAGCAGCCAAGGGGAAGGTCAGCCCCAGCATTTT	CASSQGEGQPQHF
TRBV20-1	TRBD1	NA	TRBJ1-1	TGCAGTGCTAGTTACTCGGACAGGGAGACGAACACTGAAGCTTTCTTT	CSASYSDRETNTEAFF
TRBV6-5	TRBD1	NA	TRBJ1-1	TGTGCCTCCCGGACAGGGGGCTTTGAAGCTTTCTTT	CASRTGGFEAFF
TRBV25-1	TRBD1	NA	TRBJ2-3	TGTGCCAGCAGTGAAGGGGACAGGTACACAGATACGCAGTATTTT	CASSEGDRYTDTQYF
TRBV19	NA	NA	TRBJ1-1	TGTGCCAGTAGGCCTCAGGGATTTTCTGAAGCTTTCTTT	CASRPQGFSEAFF
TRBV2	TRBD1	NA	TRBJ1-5	TGTGCCAGCAGTCTCGGACAGGGCAATCAGCCCCAGCATTTT	CASSLGQGNQPQHF
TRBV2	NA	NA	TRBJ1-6	TGTGCCAGCAAGATCAGGGGCCTAAATTCACCCCTCCACTTT	CASKIRGLNSPLHF
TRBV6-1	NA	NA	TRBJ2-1	TGTGCCAGCAGTGAAGTGTGGGTACTGGGAAATGAGCAGTTCTTC	CASSEVWVLGNEQFF
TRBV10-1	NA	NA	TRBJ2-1	TGCGCCAGCAGTGACGGGAGCTCCTACAATGAGCAGTTCTTC	CASSDGSSYNEQFF
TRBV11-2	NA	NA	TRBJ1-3	TGTGCCAGCAGCTTAGGACCGGGACAATACTCTGGAAACACCATATATTTT	CASSLGPGQYSGNTIYF
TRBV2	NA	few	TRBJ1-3	TGTGCCAGCACCACGTCTGGAAACACCATATATTTT	CASTTSGNTIYF
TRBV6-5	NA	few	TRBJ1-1	TGTGCCAGCAGATCCGTTAACACTGAAGCTTTCTTT	CASRSVNTEAFF
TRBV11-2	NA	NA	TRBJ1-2	TGTGCCAGCAGCTCAGGCTATGGCTACACCTTC	CASSSGYGYTF
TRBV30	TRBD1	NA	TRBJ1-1	TGTGCCTGGAGGGGACAGGGGTACACTGAAGCTTTCTTT	CAWRGQGYTEAFF